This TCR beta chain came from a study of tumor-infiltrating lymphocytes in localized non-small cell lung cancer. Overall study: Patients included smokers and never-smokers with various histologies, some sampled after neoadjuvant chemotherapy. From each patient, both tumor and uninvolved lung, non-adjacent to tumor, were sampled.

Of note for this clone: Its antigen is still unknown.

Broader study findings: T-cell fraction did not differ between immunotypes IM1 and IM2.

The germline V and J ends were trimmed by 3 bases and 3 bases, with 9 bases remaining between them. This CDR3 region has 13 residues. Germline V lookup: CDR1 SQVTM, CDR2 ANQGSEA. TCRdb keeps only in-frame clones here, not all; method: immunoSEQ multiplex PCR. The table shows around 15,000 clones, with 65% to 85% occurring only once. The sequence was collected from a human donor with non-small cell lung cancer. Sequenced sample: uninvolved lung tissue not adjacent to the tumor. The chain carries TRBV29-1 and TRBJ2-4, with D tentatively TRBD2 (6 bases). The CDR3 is CSVDGRDKNIQYF. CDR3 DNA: TGCAGCGTTGATGGGCGGGACAAAAACATTCAGTACTTC.